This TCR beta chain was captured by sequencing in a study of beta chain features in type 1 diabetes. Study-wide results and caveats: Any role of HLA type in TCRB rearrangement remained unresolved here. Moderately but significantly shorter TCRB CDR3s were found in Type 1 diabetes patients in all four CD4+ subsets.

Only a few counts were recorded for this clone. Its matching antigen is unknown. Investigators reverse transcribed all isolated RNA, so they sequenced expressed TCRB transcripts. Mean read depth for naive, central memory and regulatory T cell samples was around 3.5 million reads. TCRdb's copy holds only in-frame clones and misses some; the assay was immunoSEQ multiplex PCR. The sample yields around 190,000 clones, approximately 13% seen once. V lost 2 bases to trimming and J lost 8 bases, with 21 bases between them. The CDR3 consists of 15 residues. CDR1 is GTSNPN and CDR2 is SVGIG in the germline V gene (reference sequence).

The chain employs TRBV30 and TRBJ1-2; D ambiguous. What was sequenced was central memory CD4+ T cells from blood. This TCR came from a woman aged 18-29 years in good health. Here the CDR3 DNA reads TGTGCCTGGAGTCATGGAGTAGGGAGAAGGCTGGGCTACACCTTC. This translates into CAWSHGVGRRLGYTF. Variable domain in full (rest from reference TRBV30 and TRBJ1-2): SQTIHQWPATLVQPVGSPLSLECTVEGTSNPNLYWYRQAAGRGLQLLFYSVGIGQISSEVPQNLSASRPQDRQFILSSKKLLLSDSGFYLCAWSHGVGRRLGYTFGSGTRLTVV.